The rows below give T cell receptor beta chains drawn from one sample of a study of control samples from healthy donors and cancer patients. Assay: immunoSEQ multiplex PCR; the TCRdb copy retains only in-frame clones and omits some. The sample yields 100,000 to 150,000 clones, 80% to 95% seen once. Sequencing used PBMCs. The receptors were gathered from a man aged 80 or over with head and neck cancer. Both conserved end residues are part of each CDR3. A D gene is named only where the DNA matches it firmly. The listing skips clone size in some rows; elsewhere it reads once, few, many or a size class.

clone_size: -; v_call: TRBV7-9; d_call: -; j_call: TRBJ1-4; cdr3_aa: CASGRQTNEKLFF; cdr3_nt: TGTGCCAGCGGACGACAGACTAATGAAAAACTGTTTTTT
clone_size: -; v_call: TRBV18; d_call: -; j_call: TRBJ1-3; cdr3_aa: CASSGPDLSTIYF; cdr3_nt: TGTGCCAGCTCCGGACCTGACTTGTCCACCATATATTTT
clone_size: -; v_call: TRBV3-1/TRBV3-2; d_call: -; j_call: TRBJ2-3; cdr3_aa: CASRRWGERTTDTQYF; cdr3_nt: TGTGCCAGCAGGCGATGGGGGGAGAGAACCACAGATACGCAGTATTTT
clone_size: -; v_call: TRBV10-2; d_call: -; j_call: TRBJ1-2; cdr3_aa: CASSEAFNYGYTF; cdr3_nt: TGCGCCAGCAGTGAGGCCTTTAACTATGGCTACACCTTC
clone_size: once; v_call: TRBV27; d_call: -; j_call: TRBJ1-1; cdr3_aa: CASSPGTGPVNTEAFF; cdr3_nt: TGTGCCAGCAGTCCCGGTACAGGCCCCGTGAACACTGAAGCTTTCTTT
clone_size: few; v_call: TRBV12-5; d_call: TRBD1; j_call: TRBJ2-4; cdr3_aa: CASGLPTGTGGGGIQYF; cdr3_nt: TGTGCTAGTGGTTTGCCGACCGGGACAGGTGGCGGAGGCATTCAGTACTTC
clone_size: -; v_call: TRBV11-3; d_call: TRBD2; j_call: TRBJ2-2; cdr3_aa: CASSSSRTSTNTGELFF; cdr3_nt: TGTGCCAGCAGCTCCTCAAGGACTAGCACGAACACCGGGGAGCTGTTTTTT
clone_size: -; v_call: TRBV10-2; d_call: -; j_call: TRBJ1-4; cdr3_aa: CASSEPSSGNEKLFF; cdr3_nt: TGCGCCAGCAGTGAGCCGAGTAGCGGTAATGAAAAACTGTTTTTT
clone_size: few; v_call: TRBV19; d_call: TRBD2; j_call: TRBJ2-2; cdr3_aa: CASSMPVLAGGTGELFF; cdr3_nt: TGTGCCAGTAGTATGCCCGTCCTAGCGGGAGGGACCGGGGAGCTGTTTTTT
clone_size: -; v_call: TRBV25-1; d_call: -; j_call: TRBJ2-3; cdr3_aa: CASSPLESDTQYF; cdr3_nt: TGTGCCAGCAGTCCCCTTGAGAGTGATACGCAGTATTTT
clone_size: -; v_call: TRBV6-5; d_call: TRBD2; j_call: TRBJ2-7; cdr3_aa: CASRMTSGSSYEQYF; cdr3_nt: TGTGCCAGCAGGATGACTAGCGGGAGCTCCTACGAGCAGTACTTC
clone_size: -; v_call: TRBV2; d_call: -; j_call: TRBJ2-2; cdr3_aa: CASNALRQARGTGELFF; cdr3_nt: TGTGCCAGCAATGCGCTTCGACAGGCCAGAGGGACCGGGGAGCTGTTTTTT
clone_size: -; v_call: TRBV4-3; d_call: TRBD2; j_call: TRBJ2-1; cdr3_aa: CASSPLGLAGSYNEQFF; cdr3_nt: TGCGCCAGCAGCCCGCTAGGACTAGCGGGATCATACAATGAGCAGTTCTTC
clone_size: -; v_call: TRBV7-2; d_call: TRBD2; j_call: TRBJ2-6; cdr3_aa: CASSFKGLAGSGANVLTF; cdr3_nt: TGTGCCAGCAGCTTTAAGGGGCTAGCGGGATCAGGGGCCAACGTCCTGACTTTC
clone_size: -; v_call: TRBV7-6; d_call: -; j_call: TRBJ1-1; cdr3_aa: CASSLTGGRGNRAWNTEAFF; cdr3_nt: TGTGCCAGCAGCCTAACGGGGGGGCGCGGGAATCGTGCCTGGAACACTGAAGCTTTCTTT
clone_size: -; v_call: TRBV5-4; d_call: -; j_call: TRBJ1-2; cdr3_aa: CASSFSRSYGYTF; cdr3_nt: TGTGCCAGCAGCTTTTCCCGGAGCTATGGCTACACCTTC
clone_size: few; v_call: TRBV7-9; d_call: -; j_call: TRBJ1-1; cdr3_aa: CASSFSGYGRGTNTEAFF; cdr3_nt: TGTGCCAGCAGCTTTTCGGGGTACGGGCGGGGGACGAACACTGAAGCTTTCTTT
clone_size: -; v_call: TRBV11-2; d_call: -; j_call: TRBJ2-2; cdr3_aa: CASSSLRYGTGELFF; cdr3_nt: TGTGCCAGCAGCTCTCTTAGGTATGGCACCGGGGAGCTGTTTTTT
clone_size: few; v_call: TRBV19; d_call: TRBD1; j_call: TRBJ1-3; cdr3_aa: CASSMDRNTIYF; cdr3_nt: TGTGCCAGTAGTATGGACAGGAACACCATATATTTT
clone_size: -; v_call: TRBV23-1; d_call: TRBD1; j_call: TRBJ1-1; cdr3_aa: CASRPGQGAPNTEAFF; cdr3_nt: TGCGCCAGCAGGCCGGGACAGGGGGCGCCGAACACTGAAGCTTTCTTT
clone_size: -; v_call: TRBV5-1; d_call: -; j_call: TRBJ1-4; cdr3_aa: CASTGQPNEKLFF; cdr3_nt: TGCGCCAGCACAGGGCAGCCTAATGAAAAACTGTTTTTT
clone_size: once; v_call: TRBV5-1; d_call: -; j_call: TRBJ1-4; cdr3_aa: CASSLDRSGKLFF; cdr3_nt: TGCGCCAGCAGCTTGGACAGGTCCGGAAAACTGTTTTTT
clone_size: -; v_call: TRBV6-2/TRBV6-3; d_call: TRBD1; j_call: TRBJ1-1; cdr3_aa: CASSSHRQGTEAFF; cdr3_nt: TGTGCCAGCAGTTCCCATCGACAGGGCACTGAAGCTTTCTTT
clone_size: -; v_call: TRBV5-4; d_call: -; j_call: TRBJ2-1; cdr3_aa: CASSLSPRLNEQFF; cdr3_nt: TGTGCCAGCAGCTTGTCCCCTCGCCTGAATGAGCAGTTCTTC
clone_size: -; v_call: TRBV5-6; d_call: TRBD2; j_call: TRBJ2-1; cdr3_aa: CASSPLAGASYNEQFF; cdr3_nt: TGTGCCAGCAGCCCCCTAGCGGGGGCCTCCTACAATGAGCAGTTCTTC
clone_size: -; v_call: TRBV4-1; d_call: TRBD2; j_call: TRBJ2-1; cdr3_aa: CASSQVPGLAGYEQFF; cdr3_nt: TGCGCCAGCAGCCAAGTTCCGGGACTAGCGGGCTATGAGCAGTTCTTC
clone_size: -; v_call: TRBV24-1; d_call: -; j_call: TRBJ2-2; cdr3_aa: CATSEFWSWNTGELFF; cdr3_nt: TGTGCCACCAGTGAGTTCTGGAGCTGGAACACCGGGGAGCTGTTTTTT
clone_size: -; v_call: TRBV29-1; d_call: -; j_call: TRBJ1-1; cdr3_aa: CSVEGADEAFF; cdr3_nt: TGCAGCGTTGAGGGGGCCGATGAAGCTTTCTTT
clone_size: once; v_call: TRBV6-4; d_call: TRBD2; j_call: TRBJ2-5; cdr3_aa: CASSPLAGGKQETQYF; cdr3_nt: TGTGCCAGCAGTCCGCTAGCGGGGGGAAAACAAGAGACCCAGTACTTC
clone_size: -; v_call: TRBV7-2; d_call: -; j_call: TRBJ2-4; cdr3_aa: CASSLAPPGAKNIQYF; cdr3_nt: TGTGCCAGCAGCTTAGCCCCCCCGGGAGCCAAAAACATTCAGTACTTC
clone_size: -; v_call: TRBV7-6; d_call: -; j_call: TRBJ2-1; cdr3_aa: CASSLAGGQSSYNEQFF; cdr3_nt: TGTGCCAGCAGCTTAGCAGGCGGGCAGAGCTCCTACAATGAGCAGTTCTTC
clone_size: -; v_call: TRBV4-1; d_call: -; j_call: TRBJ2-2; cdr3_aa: CASSQGDRSTGELFF; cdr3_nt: TGCGCCAGCAGCCAAGGTGACAGGAGCACCGGGGAGCTGTTTTTT
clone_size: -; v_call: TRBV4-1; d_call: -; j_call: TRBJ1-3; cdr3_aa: CASSQDRSSGNTIYF; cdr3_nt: TGCGCCAGCAGCCAAGACAGGAGCTCTGGAAACACCATATATTTT
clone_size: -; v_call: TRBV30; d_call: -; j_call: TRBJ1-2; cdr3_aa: CAWSVGFGNGYTF; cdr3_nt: TGTGCCTGGAGTGTTGGATTTGGAAATGGCTACACCTTC
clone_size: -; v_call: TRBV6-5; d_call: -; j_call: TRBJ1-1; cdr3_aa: CASRTGLPNTEAFF; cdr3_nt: TGTGCCAGCAGGACGGGACTCCCGAACACTGAAGCTTTCTTT
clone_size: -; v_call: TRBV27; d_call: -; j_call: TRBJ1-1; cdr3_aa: CASSVGGHLKNTEAFF; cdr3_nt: TGTGCCAGCAGTGTAGGGGGACACCTAAAGAACACTGAAGCTTTCTTT
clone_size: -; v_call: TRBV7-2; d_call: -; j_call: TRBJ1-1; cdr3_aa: CASSPPGMNTEAFF; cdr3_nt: TGTGCCAGCAGCCCGCCTGGCATGAACACTGAAGCTTTCTTT
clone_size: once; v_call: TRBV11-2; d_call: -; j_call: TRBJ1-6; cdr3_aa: CASSLDRSPLHF; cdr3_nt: TGTGCCAGCAGCTTAGATCGTTCACCCCTCCACTTT
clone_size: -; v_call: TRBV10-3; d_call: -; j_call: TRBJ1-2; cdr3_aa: CAISESGPSYGYTF; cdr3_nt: TGTGCCATCAGTGAGTCGGGTCCCAGCTATGGCTACACCTTC
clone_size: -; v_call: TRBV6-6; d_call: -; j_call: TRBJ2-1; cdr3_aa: CASKGVPNEQFF; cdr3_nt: TGTGCCAGCAAGGGAGTACCCAATGAGCAGTTCTTC
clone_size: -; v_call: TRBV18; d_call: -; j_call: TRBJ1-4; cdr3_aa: CASSPRIANEKLFF; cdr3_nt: TGTGCCAGCTCCCCCCGGATAGCTAATGAAAAACTGTTTTTT
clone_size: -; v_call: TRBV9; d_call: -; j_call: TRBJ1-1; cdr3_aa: CASSYDAGSSLGTEAFF; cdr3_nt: TGTGCCAGCAGTTATGACGCAGGGAGTTCTTTGGGCACTGAAGCTTTCTTT
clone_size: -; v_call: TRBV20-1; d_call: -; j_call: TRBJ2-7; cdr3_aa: CSASSDPSYEQYF; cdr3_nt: TGCAGTGCTAGTTCGGATCCTTCCTACGAGCAGTACTTC
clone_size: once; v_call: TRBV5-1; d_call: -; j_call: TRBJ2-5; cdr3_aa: CASSLVPGQETQYF; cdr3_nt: TGCGCCAGCAGCTTGGTGCCAGGTCAAGAGACCCAGTACTTC
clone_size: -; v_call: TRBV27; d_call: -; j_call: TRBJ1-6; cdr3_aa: CASSFSGENSPLHF; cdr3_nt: TGTGCCAGCAGTTTTAGCGGAGAAAATTCACCCCTCCACTTT